This TCR beta chain was recovered during a study of blood T cell repertoires in COVID-19. Turning to the study itself: Samples came from the United States, Italy and Spain, spanning acute and convalescent COVID-19. Nucleic acid was either cDNA or gDNA, and it came from T cells, B-cell-depleted T cells, or PBMCs.

This clone appeared a few times. In the authors' methods: Estimation of nucleated cell counts was performed using reference gene primer amplification. The repertoire was sequenced with immunoSEQ multiplex PCR; TCRdb's copy has only in-frame clones and lacks some. From that table come the V and J calls and clone size; the DNA was used to work out D and trimming. Of about 120,000 clones listed, approximately 83% are singletons. CDR3 length: 17 amino acids. Germline V gives CDR1 SGHTA, CDR2 FQGNSA. After removal of 7 bases from V and 2 bases from J, the junction contained 9 bases not matched to a gene. The TCR sequence derives from a man between 60 and 75 years old with acute or convalescent COVID-19. The gene calls are TRBV7-2 and TRBJ2-7, with 15 bases that match TRBD2. Sample: peripheral blood. The CDR3 sequence: CASTHGTSGRTTYEQYF. The CDR3 DNA reads TGTGCCAGCACACATGGGACTAGCGGGAGGACAACCTACGAGCAGTACTTC.